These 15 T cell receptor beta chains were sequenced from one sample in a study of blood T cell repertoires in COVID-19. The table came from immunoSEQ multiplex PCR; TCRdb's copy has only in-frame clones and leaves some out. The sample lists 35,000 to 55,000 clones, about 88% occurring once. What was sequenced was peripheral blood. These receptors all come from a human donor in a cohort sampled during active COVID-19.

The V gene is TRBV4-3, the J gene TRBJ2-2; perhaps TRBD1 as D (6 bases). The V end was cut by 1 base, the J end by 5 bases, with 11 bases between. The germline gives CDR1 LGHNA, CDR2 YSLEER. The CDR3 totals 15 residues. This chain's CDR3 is CASSQVSDSTGELFF. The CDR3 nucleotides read TGCGCCAGCAGCCAAGTGTCGGACAGTACCGGGGAGCTGTTTTTT.

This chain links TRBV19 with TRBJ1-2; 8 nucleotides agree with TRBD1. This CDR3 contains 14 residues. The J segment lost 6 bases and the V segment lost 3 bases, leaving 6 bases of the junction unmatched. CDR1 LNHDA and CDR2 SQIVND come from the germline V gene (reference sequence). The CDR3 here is CASSIDRGTDGYTF. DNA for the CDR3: TGTGCCAGTAGTATCGACAGGGGTACCGATGGCTACACCTTC.

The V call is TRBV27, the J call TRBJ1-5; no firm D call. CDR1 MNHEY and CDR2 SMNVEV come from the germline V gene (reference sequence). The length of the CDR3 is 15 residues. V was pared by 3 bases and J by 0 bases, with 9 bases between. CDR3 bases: TGTGCCAGCAGTTTCAACCCCTATAGCAATCAGCCCCAGCATTTT. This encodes CASSFNPYSNQPQHF.

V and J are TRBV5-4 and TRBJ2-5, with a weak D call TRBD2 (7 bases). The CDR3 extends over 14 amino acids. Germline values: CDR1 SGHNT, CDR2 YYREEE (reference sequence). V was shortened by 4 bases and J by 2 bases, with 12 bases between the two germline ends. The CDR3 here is CASSVGGGQETQYF. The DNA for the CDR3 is TGTGCCAGCAGCGTAGGGGGGGGTCAAGAGACCCAGTACTTC.

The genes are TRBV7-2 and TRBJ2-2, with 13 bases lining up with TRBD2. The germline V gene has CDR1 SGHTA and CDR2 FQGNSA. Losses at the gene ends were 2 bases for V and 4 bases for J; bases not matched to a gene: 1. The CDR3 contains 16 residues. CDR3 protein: CASSLTSGGGTGELFF. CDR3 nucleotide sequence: TGTGCCAGCAGCTTAACTAGCGGGGGGGGCACCGGGGAGCTGTTTTTT.

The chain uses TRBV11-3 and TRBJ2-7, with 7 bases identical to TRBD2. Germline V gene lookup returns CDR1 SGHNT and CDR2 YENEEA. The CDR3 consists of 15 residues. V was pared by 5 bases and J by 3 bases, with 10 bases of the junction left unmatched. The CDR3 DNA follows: TGTGCCAGCAGCCCGGGAGGAGGTACCCACTACGAGCAGTACTTC. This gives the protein CASSPGGGTHYEQYF. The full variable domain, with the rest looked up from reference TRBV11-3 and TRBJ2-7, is EAGVVQSPRYKIIEKKQPVAFWCNPISGHNTLYWYLQNLGQGPELLIRYENEEAVDDSQLPKDRFSAERLKGVDSTLKIQPAELGDSAVYLCASSPGGGTHYEQYFGPGTRLTVT.

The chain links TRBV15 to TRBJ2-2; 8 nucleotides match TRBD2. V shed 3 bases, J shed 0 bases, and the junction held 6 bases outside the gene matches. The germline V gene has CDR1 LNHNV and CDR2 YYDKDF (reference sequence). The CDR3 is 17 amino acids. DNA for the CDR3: TGTGCCACCAGCAGCGGGGGGCGGGGGGCGAACACCGGGGAGCTGTTTTTT. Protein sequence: CATSSGGRGANTGELFF.

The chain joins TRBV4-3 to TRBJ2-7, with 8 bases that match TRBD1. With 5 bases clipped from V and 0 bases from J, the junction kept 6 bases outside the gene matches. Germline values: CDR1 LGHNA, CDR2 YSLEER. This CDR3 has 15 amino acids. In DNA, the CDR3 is TGCGCCAGCAGCTTTGGGACAGGAGGCTCCTACGAGCAGTACTTC. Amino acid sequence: CASSFGTGGSYEQYF.

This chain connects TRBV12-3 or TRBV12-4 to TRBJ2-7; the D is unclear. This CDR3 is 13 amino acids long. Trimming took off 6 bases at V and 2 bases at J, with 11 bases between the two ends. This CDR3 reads CASSATAAYEQYF. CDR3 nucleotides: TGTGCCAGCAGCGCTACCGCTGCCTACGAGCAGTACTTC.

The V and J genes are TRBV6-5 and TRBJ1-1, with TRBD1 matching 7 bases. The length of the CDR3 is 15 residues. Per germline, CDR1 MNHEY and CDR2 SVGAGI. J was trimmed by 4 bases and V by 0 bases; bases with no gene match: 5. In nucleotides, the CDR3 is TGTGCCAGCAGTTACTCGACAGGGTTGAGCACTGAAGCTTTCTTT. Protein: CASSYSTGLSTEAFF.

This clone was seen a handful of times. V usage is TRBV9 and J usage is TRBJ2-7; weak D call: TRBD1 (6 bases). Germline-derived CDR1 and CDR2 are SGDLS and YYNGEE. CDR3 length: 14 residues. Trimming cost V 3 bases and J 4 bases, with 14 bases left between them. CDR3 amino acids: CASSGDIRSYEQYF. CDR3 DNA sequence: TGTGCCAGCAGCGGGGACATAAGGTCGTACGAGCAGTACTTC.

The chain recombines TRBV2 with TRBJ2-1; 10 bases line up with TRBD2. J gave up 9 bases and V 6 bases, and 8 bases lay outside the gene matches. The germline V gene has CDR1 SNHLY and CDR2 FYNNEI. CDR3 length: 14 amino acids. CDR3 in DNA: TGTGCCAGCAGGGTTAGCGGGGGGAGGTCTGAGCAGTTCTTC. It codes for CASRVSGGRSEQFF.

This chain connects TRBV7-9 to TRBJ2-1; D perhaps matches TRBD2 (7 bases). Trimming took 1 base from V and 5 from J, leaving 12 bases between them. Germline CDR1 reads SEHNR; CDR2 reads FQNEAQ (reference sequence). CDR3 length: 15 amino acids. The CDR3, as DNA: TGTGCCAGCAGCTTAGGGCGGGGGCCTCACAATGAGCAGTTCTTC. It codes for CASSLGRGPHNEQFF.

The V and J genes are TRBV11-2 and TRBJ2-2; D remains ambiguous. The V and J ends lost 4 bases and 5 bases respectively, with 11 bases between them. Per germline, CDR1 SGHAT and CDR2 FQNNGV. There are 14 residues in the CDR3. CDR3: CASSSVKKTGELFF. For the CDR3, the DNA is TGTGCCAGCAGCTCGGTTAAGAAGACCGGGGAGCTGTTTTTT.

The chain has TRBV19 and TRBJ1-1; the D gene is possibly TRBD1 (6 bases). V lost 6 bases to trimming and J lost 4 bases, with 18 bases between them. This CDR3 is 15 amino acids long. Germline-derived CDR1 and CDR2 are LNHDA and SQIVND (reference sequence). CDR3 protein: CASSPRGAPRTEAFF. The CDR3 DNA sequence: TGTGCCAGTAGCCCCCGGGGGGCGCCTCGCACTGAAGCTTTCTTT.